Shown below are 24 T cell receptor beta chains from a single sample sequenced in a study of cytomegalovirus exposure and HLA in healthy donors. Using immunoSEQ multiplex PCR, the repertoire was profiled, and TCRdb retains in-frame clones only, with some absent. The sample lists about 130,000 clones; 75% to 90% were seen once. The specimen sequenced was PBMCs. All receptors derive from a woman in her thirties in good health and CMV-seropositive.

This chain links TRBV7-6 with TRBJ2-3; 14 nucleotides agree with TRBD2. Germline V gives CDR1 SGHVS, CDR2 FNYEAQ. Unmatched junction bases numbered 2, after V lost 2 bases and J lost 4 bases. The CDR3 spans 16 residues. CDR3 sequence (DNA): TGTGCCAGCAGCTTAAGGACTAGCGGGGGGCCAGATACGCAGTATTTT. The encoded protein is CASSLRTSGGPDTQYF.

The CDR3 reads CASSRTGGPSYEQYF. CDR3 DNA sequence: TGCGCCAGCAGTCGTACGGGAGGGCCGTCCTACGAGCAGTACTTC. The chain employs TRBV5-1 and TRBJ2-7; 8 nucleotides align to TRBD2. V lost 5 bases and J lost 1; bases outside the gene matches: 8. Germline CDR1 SGHRS, CDR2 YFSETQ. CDR3 length: 15 amino acids.

The V call is TRBV7-2, the J call TRBJ1-2, with TRBD1 identical over 8 bases. This CDR3 is 15 amino acids long. CDR1 is SGHTA and CDR2 is FQGNSA in the germline V gene. The trim removed 5 bases at V and 4 bases at J, leaving 9 bases unmatched. CDR3 bases: TGTGCCAGCAGCAAGGACAGGGCCACGGTCTATGGCTACACCTTC. Translated, it gives CASSKDRATVYGYTF.

This sequence joins TRBV7-9 and TRBJ2-5; possibly TRBD2 for D (6 bases). This CDR3 has 15 amino acids. Germline lookup yields CDR1 SEHNR and CDR2 FQNEAQ (reference sequence). V was trimmed by 6 bases and J by 3 bases, leaving 17 bases between them. The CDR3 is CASSPRGRMEETQYF. The CDR3 nucleotides are TGTGCCAGCAGTCCGAGAGGGAGGATGGAAGAGACCCAGTACTTC.

The CDR3 spells CASSDDLAGGPSYEQYF. The CDR3 DNA is TGTGCCAGCAGTGATGACCTAGCGGGGGGACCCTCTTACGAGCAGTACTTC. The V call is TRBV6-1, the J call TRBJ2-7; 11 bases line up with TRBD2. This CDR3 spans 17 amino acids. The J segment lost 4 bases and the V segment lost 3 bases, leaving 11 bases of the junction unmatched. CDR1 and CDR2 (germline): MNHNS, SASEGT.

The chain joins TRBV7-2 to TRBJ2-5; D not resolved. The germline V gene encodes CDR1 SGHTA and CDR2 FQGNSA. The CDR3 length is 14 residues. V was trimmed by 4 bases and J by 5 bases, leaving 14 bases between them. DNA of the CDR3: TGTGCCAGCAGCTCCAGTTTATTTTTGGAGACCCAGTACTTC. Its translation: CASSSSLFLETQYF.

The chain links TRBV4-1 to TRBJ1-4; D is unresolved. CDR1 is MGHRA and CDR2 is YSYEKL in the germline V gene. The CDR3 has 14 amino acids. V gave up 1 base and J gave up 8 bases, with 11 bases separating them. This CDR3 is CASSQVGLGEKLFF. The CDR3 DNA reads as TGCGCCAGCAGCCAAGTCGGACTGGGCGAAAAACTGTTTTTT.

V gene TRBV7-2 combines with J gene TRBJ2-7; 12 positions match TRBD2. V shed 0 bases, J shed 2 bases, and the junction held 2 bases outside the gene matches. This CDR3 is 16 amino acids long. Germline V gene lookup returns CDR1 SGHTA and CDR2 FQGNSA. The CDR3 here is CASSLALAGGTYEQYF. CDR3 in DNA: TGTGCCAGCAGCTTAGCCCTAGCGGGAGGGACCTACGAGCAGTACTTC.

This sequence joins TRBV2 and TRBJ2-5, with D perhaps matching TRBD2 (5 bases). The V gene's germline CDR1 is SNHLY and CDR2 FYNNEI. V lost 2 bases and J 10 bases, leaving 11 bases between the germline ends. The CDR3 spans 12 residues. The CDR3 region has the DNA TGTGCCAGCAGTGAACCCGGGGTCATCCAGTACTTC. Translating gives CASSEPGVIQYF.

The rearrangement joins TRBV6-5 to TRBJ2-7; no clear D. Germline assignment: CDR1 MNHEY and CDR2 SVGAGI. The CDR3 runs to 16 residues. V was shortened by 2 bases and J by 5 bases, with 19 bases between the two germline ends. CDR3 coding DNA: TGTGCCAGCAGTTACATTTTCGGTTTCCGCGTCCACGAGCAGTACTTC. Its translation: CASSYIFGFRVHEQYF.

The chain recombines TRBV7-9 with TRBJ2-3, with 8 bases aligning to TRBD1. Germline lookup yields CDR1 SEHNR and CDR2 FQNEAQ (reference sequence). The V gene end was trimmed by 5 bases and the J gene end by 0 bases; junction bases not matched to a gene: 7. The CDR3 extends over 16 amino acids. This CDR3 is CASSHGTGASTDTQYF. The CDR3, as DNA: TGTGCCAGCAGCCACGGGACAGGCGCTAGCACAGATACGCAGTATTTT.

The chain joins TRBV18 to TRBJ2-7, with 9 bases fitting TRBD2. The V segment lost 0 bases and the J segment 2 bases; nucleotides outside the gene matches: 5. Germline assignment: CDR1 KGHSH and CDR2 LQKENI. The CDR3 sequence is 16 residues long. CDR3 coding DNA: TGTGCCAGCTCACCACCTACTAGCGGGCGGACCTACGAGCAGTACTTC. Encoded protein: CASSPPTSGRTYEQYF.

This CDR3 is CASSLGGDRTEAFF. CDR3 sequence (DNA): TGTGCCAGCAGCTTGGGCGGGGATCGGACTGAAGCTTTCTTT. This sequence joins TRBV5-8 and TRBJ1-1; D is unclear. The CDR3 contains 14 residues. CDR1 is SGHTS, CDR2 YDEGEE, per germline. Trimming left V 0 bases short and J 5 bases short, with 11 bases between. Looking up the rest from reference TRBV5-8 and TRBJ1-1 gives the full variable domain: EAGVTQSPTHLIKTRGQQATLRCSPISGHTSVYWYQQALGLGLQFLLWYDEGEERNRGNFPPRFSGRQFPNYSSELNVNALELEDSALYLCASSLGGDRTEAFFGQGTRLTVV.

This clone was seen a handful of times. J is TRBJ1-2 and V is TRBV2, with unresolved D. This CDR3 region has 12 residues. Germline lookup yields CDR1 SNHLY and CDR2 FYNNEI. The ends were cut back, 5 bases at V and 4 bases at J, with 8 bases in the middle. CDR3 sequence reads: CASSPQSYGYTF. The CDR3, as DNA: TGTGCCAGCAGTCCGCAGTCCTATGGCTACACCTTC. The full variable domain, rest sourced from reference TRBV2 and TRBJ1-2, is EPEVTQTPSHQVTQMGQEVILRCVPISNHLYFYWYRQILGQKVEFLVSFYNNEISEKSEIFDDQFSVERPDGSNFTLKIRSTKLEDSAMYFCASSPQSYGYTFGSGTRLTVV.

The chain recombines TRBV27 with TRBJ2-5, with D unclear. Trimming removed 5 bases from V and 5 bases from J, with 18 bases in between. The CDR3 contains 15 residues. Germline CDR1 is MNHEY and CDR2 is SMNVEV (reference sequence). The CDR3 nucleotides read TGTGCCAGCAGTCTCTATCTCTCGCCACCCGAGACCCAGTACTTC. Amino acid sequence: CASSLYLSPPETQYF.

The rearrangement uses TRBV15 and TRBJ2-5, with D possibly matching TRBD1 (5 bases). Germline assignment: CDR1 LNHNV and CDR2 YYDKDF (reference sequence). The CDR3 has 17 amino acids. V was cut by 3 bases and J by 4 bases, with 21 bases left in between. The CDR3 bases are TGTGCCACCAGCAGGCAGGGTAAATTAAGTTGGGGAGAGACCCAGTACTTC. Translating gives CATSRQGKLSWGETQYF.

The rearrangement joins TRBV27 to TRBJ2-4, with TRBD2 identical over 14 bases. CDR3 size: 19 residues. Germline loops: CDR1 MNHEY, CDR2 SMNVEV (reference sequence). V trimming: 4 bases; J trimming: 4 bases; junction bases outside the gene matches: 12. CDR3 in amino acids: CASSSLGLAGGGGKNIQYF. CDR3 bases: TGTGCCAGCAGTTCCCTCGGACTAGCGGGGGGAGGGGGGAAAAACATTCAGTACTTC.

The chain employs TRBV27 and TRBJ2-7; 9 bases map to TRBD2. CDR3 size: 14 residues. The germline V gene encodes CDR1 MNHEY and CDR2 SMNVEV (reference sequence). V was clipped by 5 bases and J by 1 base; unmatched bases: 3. The DNA of the CDR3 is TGTGCCAGCAGTCCGGGACTAGCTTCCTACGAGCAGTACTTC. It encodes CASSPGLASYEQYF.

CDR3 in amino acids: CASSLEAGDFNEQFF. The CDR3 nucleotides read TGCGCCAGCAGCTTGGAAGCGGGGGACTTCAATGAGCAGTTCTTC. This chain links TRBV5-1 with TRBJ2-1, with 8 bases lining up with TRBD2. Germline V gene data show CDR1 as SGHRS and CDR2 as YFSETQ. The ends lost 0 bases at V and 6 bases at J; junction bases unmatched: 5. The CDR3 loop spans 15 amino acids. The entire variable domain, with the rest obtained from reference TRBV5-1 and TRBJ2-1, is as follows: KAGVTQTPRYLIKTRGQQVTLSCSPISGHRSVSWYQQTPGQGLQFLFEYFSETQRNKGNFPGRFSGRQFSNSRSEMNVSTLELGDSALYLCASSLEAGDFNEQFFGPGTRLTVL.

A single count supports this clone. Germline is not matched at one junction end, which may reflect a read error. The genes are TRBV19 and TRBJ1-4, with 8 bases matching TRBD1. Germline loops: CDR1 LNHDA, CDR2 SQIVND (reference sequence). This CDR3 comprises 14 residues. The CDR3 protein is CASSTGGTGEKLFF. In nucleotides, the CDR3 is TGTGCCAGCAGTACAGGGGGGACGGGAGAAAAACTGTTTTTT.

The V and J genes are TRBV27 and TRBJ2-7; 7 bases map to TRBD2. CDR1 is MNHEY and CDR2 is SMNVEV in the germline V gene (reference sequence). Trimming took 8 bases from V and 2 from J; bases not matched to a gene: 9. The CDR3 loop spans 14 amino acids. The CDR3 sequence: CASSMGRVTYEQYF. CDR3 coding DNA: TGTGCCAGCTCAATGGGGAGGGTGACCTACGAGCAGTACTTC.

V and J are TRBV5-1 and TRBJ2-1, with TRBD2 matching 10 bases. The V and J ends lost 2 bases and 2 bases, in that order; junction bases with no gene match: 1. This CDR3 is 15 amino acids long. The V gene's germline CDR1 is SGHRS and CDR2 YFSETQ. This chain's CDR3 is CASSLAGGAYNEQFF. The CDR3 nucleotides are TGCGCCAGCAGCTTAGCGGGAGGGGCCTACAATGAGCAGTTCTTC.

The rearrangement joins TRBV5-1 to TRBJ1-1; D call uncertain. The CDR3 runs to 14 residues. Germline lookup yields CDR1 SGHRS and CDR2 YFSETQ. Trimming shortened V by 2 bases and J by 3 bases, and 11 bases separated the two germline ends. The CDR3 DNA is TGCGCCAGCAGCTTCAGAGAGAGCGACACTGAAGCTTTCTTT. This encodes CASSFRESDTEAFF.

The chain couples TRBV6-5 to TRBJ1-2; D is uncertain. V was trimmed by 4 bases and J by 8 bases, leaving 17 bases between them. This CDR3 comprises 14 residues. Per the germline V gene, CDR1 is MNHEY and CDR2 is SVGAGI. CDR3 region: CASSSGPLTGGYTF. CDR3 nucleotides: TGTGCCAGCAGTTCTGGACCTCTCACGGGGGGCTACACCTTC.